The 28 T cell receptor beta chains below come from one sample, sequenced in a study of early T cells in non-severe SARS-CoV-2 infection. MiXCR was run by TCRdb on the 5' RACE reads, yielding one entry per CDR3 protein. The data contain roughly 77,000 distinct CDR3 sequences, around 12% of them seen just once; the ten biggest clones take up around 4.5%. Sequenced sample: whole blood. Receptors originate from an adult who was a healthcare worker with PCR-confirmed SARS-CoV-2 infection or an uninfected control (not recorded which).

This clonotype was recorded many times. The chain employs TRBV20-1 and TRBJ1-1; 8 bases map to TRBD1. The CDR3 length is 15 residues. The J segment lost 4 bases and the V segment lost 5 bases, leaving 12 bases of the junction unmatched. The V gene's germline CDR1 is DFQATT and CDR2 SNEGSKA (reference sequence). DNA for the CDR3: TGCAGTGCTTCACGGACAGGGCTGTGGGTCACTGAAGCTTTCTTT. Translated, it gives CSASRTGLWVTEAFF.

This clonotype was seen a few times. The chain has TRBV3-1 and TRBJ1-5; no firm D call. There are 14 residues in the CDR3. Germline assignment: CDR1 LGHDT and CDR2 YNNKEL (reference sequence). V was clipped by 1 base and J by 10 bases, with 14 bases between them. The CDR3: CASSQGGGRGPQHF. In DNA, the CDR3 is TGTGCCAGCAGCCAAGGGGGAGGGCGAGGACCCCAGCATTTT.

This clonotype has ten or more counts. V gene TRBV12-3 or TRBV12-4 combines with J gene TRBJ2-7, with D perhaps given as TRBD1 or TRBD2 (5 bases each). This CDR3 has 14 amino acids. The germline V and J ends were trimmed by 6 bases and 7 bases, with 19 bases remaining between them. The CDR3 DNA sequence: TGTGCCAGCAGCCGACGCCCGGGGCATGGGGAGCAGTACTTC. This encodes CASSRRPGHGEQYF.

This clonotype was seen more than once but under ten times. The chain combines TRBV7-6 with TRBJ2-3, with TRBD2 matching over 7 bases. Germline CDR1 SGHVS, CDR2 FNYEAQ. The junction had 3 bases not matched to a gene; V was cut back by 1 base and J by 5 bases. There are 14 residues in the CDR3. The CDR3 bases are TGTGCCAGCAGCTTAGATGCTAGCGGAGATACGCAGTATTTT. This encodes CASSLDASGDTQYF.

This clonotype was counted at least ten times. This chain uses TRBV6-2 or TRBV6-3 with TRBJ2-1; the D is unclear. The CDR3 runs 14 residues. V gave up 2 bases and J gave up 6 bases, with 11 bases separating them. Germline values: CDR1 MNHEY, CDR2 SVGEGT. The CDR3 spells CASSYGATGNEQFF. The DNA of the CDR3 is TGTGCCAGCAGTTACGGAGCGACGGGCAATGAGCAGTTCTTC.

At least ten counts were recorded for this clonotype. The chain has TRBV20-1 and TRBJ1-1; D may be TRBD1 (5 bases). Germline values: CDR1 DFQATT, CDR2 SNEGSKA (reference sequence). Between the trimmed V and J ends, which lost 5 bases and 6 bases, there was a span of 13 bases. The CDR3 totals 12 residues. The CDR3 here is CSAPSRGAEAFF. The DNA for the CDR3 is TGCAGTGCTCCTTCGAGGGGCGCTGAAGCTTTCTTT.

This clonotype turned up a few times. This chain links TRBV4-1 with TRBJ2-5; 15 positions agree with TRBD2. Germline assignment: CDR1 MGHRA and CDR2 YSYEKL. V was pared by 4 bases and J by 5 bases, with 5 bases of the junction left unmatched. The CDR3 contains 16 residues. The DNA for the CDR3 is TGCGCCAGCAGCCGCTCGGGGACTAGCGGGGGGGAGACCCAGTACTTC. Encoded protein: CASSRSGTSGGETQYF.

This clonotype was counted at least ten times. The rearrangement joins TRBV18 to TRBJ1-1; D is perhaps TRBD1 (6 bases). Germline V lookup: CDR1 KGHSH, CDR2 LQKENI. CDR3 size: 15 residues. V was pared by 4 bases and J by 1 base, with 13 bases between. CDR3: CASSLLGQQNTEAFF. The CDR3 DNA reads TGTGCCAGCTCACTACTTGGACAGCAGAACACTGAAGCTTTCTTT.

This rearrangement joins TRBV6-2 or TRBV6-3 to TRBJ1-1, with a tentative D call TRBD1 (5 bases). CDR3 size: 15 residues. Trimming cost V 6 bases and J 5 bases, with 19 bases left between them. Germline CDR1 is MNHEY and CDR2 is SVGEGT. CDR3 region: CASRSFLDNRTEAFF. The CDR3 region has the DNA TGTGCCAGCAGATCCTTTCTGGACAACCGGACTGAAGCTTTCTTT.

The chain employs TRBV6-1 and TRBJ2-1; 7 bases are a match to TRBD1. The CDR3 extends over 13 amino acids. Losses at the gene ends were 4 bases for V and 8 bases for J; bases not matched to a gene: 5. Germline assignment: CDR1 MNHNS and CDR2 SASEGT. The CDR3 DNA sequence: TGTGCCAGCAGTGTACGACAGGGATATGAGCAGTTCTTC. It is translated as CASSVRQGYEQFF.

The V gene is TRBV30, the J gene TRBJ1-5; D remains unclear. In germline, CDR1 is GTSNPN, CDR2 SVGIG (reference sequence). The CDR3 contains 13 residues. The V end lost 5 bases, the J end lost 2 bases, and 10 bases lay between the germline ends. CDR3 protein: CAWGESGNQPQHF. CDR3 sequence (DNA): TGTGCCTGGGGAGAGAGCGGCAATCAGCCCCAGCATTTT.

At least ten counts were recorded for this clonotype. The genes are TRBV2 and TRBJ2-7, with a possible D match to TRBD2 (6 bases). CDR3 length equals 14 residues. Germline loops: CDR1 SNHLY, CDR2 FYNNEI. V lost 7 bases and J lost 0, with 13 bases in between. CDR3 coding DNA: TGTGCCAGCATGGAGCGGGCGAGCTCCTACGAGCAGTACTTC. It encodes CASMERASSYEQYF.

This clonotype was picked up many times. The chain is built from TRBV12-3 or TRBV12-4 and TRBJ1-5; D is possibly TRBD1 (6 bases). The V end lost 2 bases, the J end lost 2 bases, and 7 bases lay between the germline ends. This CDR3 is 14 amino acids long. The CDR3 region is CASSLKGGNQPQHF. The CDR3 DNA sequence: TGTGCCAGCAGTTTAAAGGGGGGCAATCAGCCCCAGCATTTT.

This clonotype has a count of ten or more. The CDR3 reads CASSSLTGNTIYF. The CDR3, as DNA: TGTGCCAGCAGCTCTCTAACAGGAAACACCATATATTTT. V and J are TRBV11-2 and TRBJ1-3; D is unresolved. This CDR3 comprises 13 residues. Germline V gene sequence: CDR1 SGHAT, CDR2 FQNNGV. Trimming removed 4 bases from V and 4 bases from J, with 8 bases in between. The full variable domain, with the rest looked up from reference TRBV11-2 and TRBJ1-3, is EAGVAQSPRYKIIEKRQSVAFWCNPISGHATLYWYQQILGQGPKLLIQFQNNGVVDDSQLPKDRFSAERLKGVDSTLKIQPAKLEDSAVYLCASSSLTGNTIYFGEGSWLTVV.

This clonotype was seen repeatedly, ten times or more. The chain employs TRBV7-2 and TRBJ2-7; unclear D gene. Trimming removed 3 bases at V and 6 bases at J, with 15 bases between. Germline-derived CDR1 and CDR2 are SGHTA and FQGNSA. The CDR3 contains 14 residues. CDR3: CASSFKPWSGEQYF. CDR3 bases: TGTGCCAGCAGCTTTAAACCTTGGAGTGGCGAGCAGTACTTC.

In this sample, this clonotype turned up many times. The V gene is TRBV12-3 or TRBV12-4, the J gene TRBJ2-2; D is possibly TRBD2 (6 bases). The CDR3 runs 15 residues. V was pared by 6 bases and J by 7 bases, with 18 bases between. This CDR3 reads CASRGGAGRGGELFF. The CDR3 nucleotides read TGTGCCAGCAGGGGGGGTGCGGGAAGAGGCGGGGAGCTGTTTTTT.

This clonotype has a count of ten or more. This sequence joins TRBV5-1 and TRBJ2-1; D is unclear. The V end was cut by 2 bases, the J end by 2 bases, with 5 bases between. The CDR3 sequence is 13 residues long. Germline V gives CDR1 SGHRS, CDR2 YFSETQ. Here the CDR3 reads CASSFAAYNEQFF. Here the CDR3 DNA reads TGCGCCAGCAGCTTTGCCGCCTACAATGAGCAGTTCTTC. The entire variable domain, with the rest obtained from reference TRBV5-1 and TRBJ2-1, is as follows: KAGVTQTPRYLIKTRGQQVTLSCSPISGHRSVSWYQQTPGQGLQFLFEYFSETQRNKGNFPGRFSGRQFSNSRSEMNVSTLELGDSALYLCASSFAAYNEQFFGPGTRLTVL.

The gene calls are TRBV7-2 and TRBJ1-6; 9 nucleotides agree with TRBD1. Germline V gene lookup returns CDR1 SGHTA and CDR2 FQGNSA. V lost 4 bases, J lost 6 bases, and 10 bases stayed unmatched. This CDR3 is 17 amino acids long. The CDR3 protein is CASSWKPGQGSNSPLHF. The CDR3 DNA follows: TGTGCCAGCAGCTGGAAACCGGGACAGGGCAGTAATTCACCCCTCCACTTT.

With regard to this clonotype: This may come from a read error, since a much larger clone is one base off. This chain joins TRBV5-1 and TRBJ2-6; no firm D call. This CDR3 region has 15 residues. The germline V gene has CDR1 SGHRS and CDR2 YFSETQ. The CDR3 nucleotides are TGCGCCAGCAGCGTGAACGAGCCTGGGGTCAACGTCCTGACTTTC. Encoded protein: CASSVNEPGVNVLTF.

This clonotype was recorded a few times. V gene TRBV7-6 combines with J gene TRBJ2-5; 9 bases map to TRBD2. In germline, CDR1 is SGHVS, CDR2 FNYEAQ. This CDR3 spans 18 amino acids. V dropped 1 base and J dropped 4; count of bases not matched to a gene: 13. DNA of the CDR3: TGTGCCAGCAGCTTAGGGCAGAATAGCGGGAGATTGGGAGAGACCCAGTACTTC. As protein: CASSLGQNSGRLGETQYF.

This clonotype was found a few times. V and J are TRBV19 and TRBJ2-5; TRBD1 is a possible D gene (6 bases). Germline CDR1 and CDR2: LNHDA and SQIVND (reference sequence). The CDR3 loop spans 15 amino acids. V lost 6 bases and J 2 bases, leaving 16 bases between the germline ends. CDR3 region: CASRFTGSGQETQYF. The DNA of the CDR3 is TGTGCCAGTAGGTTTACAGGGTCCGGTCAAGAGACCCAGTACTTC.

This chain joins TRBV6-6 and TRBJ2-1, with TRBD2 as a possible D gene (7 bases). The CDR3 totals 13 residues. The germline V and J ends were trimmed by 10 bases and 5 bases, with 15 bases remaining between them. CDR1 is MNHNY and CDR2 is SVGAGI in the germline V gene (reference sequence). CDR3 sequence: CATLEGGDNEQFF. In DNA form, the CDR3 reads TGTGCCACCTTGGAGGGGGGGGACAATGAGCAGTTCTTC.

In its sample, this clonotype was seen a few times. The chain couples TRBV11-2 to TRBJ2-1, with 9 positions matching TRBD2. After removal of 4 bases from V and 4 bases from J, the junction contained 11 bases not matched to a gene. CDR1 and CDR2 from the germline V gene are SGHAT and FQNNGV. The CDR3 is 17 residues long. In DNA form, the CDR3 reads TGTGCCAGCAGCTCCCCGCTTACTAGCGGGCCTTACAATGAGCAGTTCTTC. This sequence encodes CASSSPLTSGPYNEQFF.

In this sample, this clonotype turned up many times. This chain connects TRBV11-2 to TRBJ2-1; 8 bases match TRBD1. This CDR3 is 14 amino acids long. The ends lost 5 bases at V and 7 bases at J; junction bases unmatched: 7. CDR1 and CDR2 from the germline V gene are SGHAT and FQNNGV. The CDR3 DNA follows: TGTGCCAGCAGCGGTTGGACAGGGACGAATGAGCAGTTCTTC. It yields the protein CASSGWTGTNEQFF.

A few counts support this clonotype. V gene TRBV25-1 combines with J gene TRBJ1-1, with a tentative D call TRBD1 (5 bases). Per germline, CDR1 MGHDK and CDR2 SYGVNS. Trimming took off 4 bases at V and 7 bases at J, with 13 bases between the two ends. This CDR3 is 13 amino acids long. The CDR3 is CASSGGSRSEAFF. CDR3 DNA: TGTGCCAGCAGTGGGGGGTCCCGGAGTGAAGCTTTCTTT.

The gene calls are TRBV6-1 and TRBJ1-4; TRBD1 is a possible D gene (6 bases). The CDR3 has 13 amino acids. Germline V gene data show CDR1 as MNHNS and CDR2 as SASEGT. Trimming removed 6 bases at V and 12 bases at J, with 17 bases between. The CDR3 sequence is CASSRDIGLQLFF. The CDR3 bases are TGTGCCAGCAGCCGGGACATCGGATTGCAACTGTTTTTT.

This clonotype showed up many times. V usage is TRBV3-2 and J usage is TRBJ1-4; TRBD1, the table's D call, was not compared with the DNA. TRBV3-2 has pseudogene status. This CDR3 is 16 amino acids long. CDR3 amino acids: CASSQEGRGSNEKLFF. The CDR3 coding sequence is TGTGCCAGCAGCCAAGAAGGAAGGGGATCCAACGAAAAACTGTTTTTT.

At least ten counts were recorded for this clonotype. The chain carries TRBV6-6 and TRBJ2-3, with 7 bases aligning to TRBD1. CDR1 is MNHNY, CDR2 SVGAGI, per germline (reference sequence). The CDR3 is made up of 15 amino acids. V was clipped by 5 bases and J by 2 bases; unmatched bases: 7. Here the CDR3 DNA reads TGTGCCAGCAGTGTACAGGGGCTAGACACAGATACGCAGTATTTT. Amino acids: CASSVQGLDTDTQYF.